One and the same sample provided the 3 T cell receptor beta chains below, sequenced in a study of shared T cell receptors in the human thymus. Repertoires were generated with immunoSEQ multiplex PCR, while TCRdb's copy carries only in-frame clones and drops some. The table records 600,000 to 900,000 clones, approximately 85% of them present only once. This sample was also put to use in a study of human thymus T cells.

The sample consisted of thymocytes. These receptors were taken from a girl in the first two years of life with a congenital heart defect.

V usage is TRBV7-9 and J usage is TRBJ1-6; 8 bases fit TRBD1. Per the germline V gene, CDR1 is SEHNR and CDR2 is FQNEAQ (reference sequence). This CDR3 is built from 17 residues. J lost 5 bases, V lost 4 bases, and 10 bases had no gene match. CDR3 sequence (DNA): TGTGCCAGCAGCTCACCCGCACAGGGGGTCGATAATTCACCCCTCCACTTT. As protein: CASSSPAQGVDNSPLHF.

The chain combines TRBV6-1 with TRBJ1-6; 7 bases agree with TRBD1. Trimming at V came to 6 bases and at J to 8 bases, leaving 10 bases not matched to a gene. The germline V gene has CDR1 MNHNS and CDR2 SASEGT. This CDR3 comprises 15 residues. The CDR3: CASRTQTGSDSPLHF. The CDR3, as DNA: TGTGCCAGCAGAACACAGACAGGGAGTGATTCACCCCTCCACTTT.

This chain joins TRBV10-1 and TRBJ2-3; weak D call: TRBD2 (6 bases). Trimming pared 0 bases from V and 1 base from J, leaving 14 bases between. Germline CDR1 and CDR2: WNHNN and SYGVQD (reference sequence). The CDR3 has 17 amino acids. DNA of the CDR3: TGCGCCAGCAGTGAGTCTGACTATTCGGGGGGCACAGATACGCAGTATTTT. Translation: CASSESDYSGGTDTQYF.